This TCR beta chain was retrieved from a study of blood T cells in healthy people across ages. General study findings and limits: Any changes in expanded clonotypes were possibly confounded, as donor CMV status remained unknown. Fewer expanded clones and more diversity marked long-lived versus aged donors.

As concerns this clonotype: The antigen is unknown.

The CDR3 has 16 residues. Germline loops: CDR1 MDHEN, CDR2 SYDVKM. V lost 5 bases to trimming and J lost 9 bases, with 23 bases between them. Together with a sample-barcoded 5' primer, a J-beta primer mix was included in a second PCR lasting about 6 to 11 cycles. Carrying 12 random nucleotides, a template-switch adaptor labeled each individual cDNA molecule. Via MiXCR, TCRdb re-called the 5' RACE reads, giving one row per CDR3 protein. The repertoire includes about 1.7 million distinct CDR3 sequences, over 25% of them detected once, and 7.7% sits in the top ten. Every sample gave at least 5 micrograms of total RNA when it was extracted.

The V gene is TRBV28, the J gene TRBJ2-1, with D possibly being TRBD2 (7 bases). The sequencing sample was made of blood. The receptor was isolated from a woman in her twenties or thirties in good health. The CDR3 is CASSPFRGRAGVEQFF. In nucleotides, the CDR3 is TGTGCCAGCAGTCCTTTTAGGGGGAGGGCCGGGGTTGAGCAGTTCTTC. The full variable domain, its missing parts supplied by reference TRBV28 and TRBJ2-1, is DVKVTQSSRYLVKRTGEKVFLECVQDMDHENMFWYRQDPGLGLRLIYFSYDVKMKEKGDIPEGYSVSREKKERFSLILESASTNQTSMYLCASSPFRGRAGVEQFFGPGTRLTVL.